This paragraph covers one T cell receptor (beta chain) sequence. The antigen is unknown. This sample is part of a study of a mutant IDH1 vaccine in newly diagnosed glioma. Overall study context: With temozolomide cycles, or 4-6 weeks after radiotherapy alone, vaccination was started. Treated patients, approximately 60% male and approximately 40% female, averaged about 42 years of age. Overall study findings and caveats: Apparently, pseudoprogression bore no relation to changes among the top peripheral T cell clonotypes.

Time point: week 5, during vaccination. Mutant IDH1 20-mer peptide, at 300 ug, made up each vaccine dose, with topical imiquimod. CDR3 size: 15 residues. The V gene lost 1 base and the J gene lost 6 bases, with 14 bases spanning the gap. Germline values: CDR1 SGHTS, CDR2 YDEGEE. Sequencing was performed with immunoSEQ multiplex PCR; in TCRdb, only in-frame clones are kept and a portion is missing. This repertoire shows 50,000 or so clones, roughly 80% found once; its top ten account for 7% to 8.5%. The sample was PBMCs, taken from a glioma patient whose treatment included an IDH1 peptide vaccine. The receptor was derived from a woman aged 45-65 years with glioma. This rearrangement joins TRBV5-8 to TRBJ1-5; D is perhaps TRBD1 (6 bases). CDR3 amino acids: CASSLFWGAGQPQHF. In nucleotides, the CDR3 is TGTGCCAGCAGCTTGTTTTGGGGGGCAGGTCAGCCCCAGCATTTT.